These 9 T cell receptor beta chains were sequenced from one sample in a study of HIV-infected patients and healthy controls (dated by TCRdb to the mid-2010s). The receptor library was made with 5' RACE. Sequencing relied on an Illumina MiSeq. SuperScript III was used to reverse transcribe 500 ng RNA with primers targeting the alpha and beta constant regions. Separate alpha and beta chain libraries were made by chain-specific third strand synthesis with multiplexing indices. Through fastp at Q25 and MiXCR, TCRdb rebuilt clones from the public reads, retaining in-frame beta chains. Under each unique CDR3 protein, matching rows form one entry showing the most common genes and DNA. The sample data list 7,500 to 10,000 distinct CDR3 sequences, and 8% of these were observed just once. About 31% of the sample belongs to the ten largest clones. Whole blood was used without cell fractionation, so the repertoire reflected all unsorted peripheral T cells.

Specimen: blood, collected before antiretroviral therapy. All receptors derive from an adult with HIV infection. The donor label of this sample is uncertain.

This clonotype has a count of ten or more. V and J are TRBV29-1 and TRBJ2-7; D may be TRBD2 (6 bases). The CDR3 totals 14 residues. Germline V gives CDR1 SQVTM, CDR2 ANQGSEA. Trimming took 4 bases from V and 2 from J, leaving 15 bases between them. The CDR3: CSVGGGILTYEQYF. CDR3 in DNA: TGCAGCGTTGGAGGCGGGATCCTTACCTACGAGCAGTACTTC.

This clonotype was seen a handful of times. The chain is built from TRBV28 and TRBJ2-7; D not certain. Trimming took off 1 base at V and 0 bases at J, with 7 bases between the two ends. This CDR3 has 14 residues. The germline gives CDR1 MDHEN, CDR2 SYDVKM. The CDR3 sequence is CASSLFRNSYEQYF. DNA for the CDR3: TGTGCCAGCAGTTTATTTCGTAACTCCTACGAGCAGTACTTC. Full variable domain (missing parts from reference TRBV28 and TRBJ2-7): DVKVTQSSRYLVKRTGEKVFLECVQDMDHENMFWYRQDPGLGLRLIYFSYDVKMKEKGDIPEGYSVSREKKERFSLILESASTNQTSMYLCASSLFRNSYEQYFGPGTRLTVT.

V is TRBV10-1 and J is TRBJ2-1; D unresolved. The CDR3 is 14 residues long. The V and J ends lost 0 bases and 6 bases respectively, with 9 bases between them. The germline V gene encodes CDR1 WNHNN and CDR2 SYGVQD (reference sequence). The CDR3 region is CASSESTLSNEQFF. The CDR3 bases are TGCGCCAGCAGTGAGTCCACACTGAGCAATGAGCAGTTCTTC.

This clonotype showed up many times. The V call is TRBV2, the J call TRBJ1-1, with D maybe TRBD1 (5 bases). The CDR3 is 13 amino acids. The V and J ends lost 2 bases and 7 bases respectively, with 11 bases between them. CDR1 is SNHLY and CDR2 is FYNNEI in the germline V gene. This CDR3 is CASSEKTADEAFF. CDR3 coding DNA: TGTGCCAGCAGTGAAAAGACAGCAGATGAAGCTTTCTTT.

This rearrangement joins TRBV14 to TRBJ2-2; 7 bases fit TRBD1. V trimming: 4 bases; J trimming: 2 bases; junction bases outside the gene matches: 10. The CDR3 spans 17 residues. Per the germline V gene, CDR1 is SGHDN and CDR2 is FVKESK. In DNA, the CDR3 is TGTGCCAGCAGCCCTCCGCCCGGGACAGTCAACACCGGGGAGCTGTTTTTT. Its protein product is CASSPPPGTVNTGELFF.

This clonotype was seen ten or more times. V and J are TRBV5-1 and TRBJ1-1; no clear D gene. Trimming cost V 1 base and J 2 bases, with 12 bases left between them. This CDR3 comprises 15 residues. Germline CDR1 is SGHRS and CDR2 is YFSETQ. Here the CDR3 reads CASSLKRELNTEAFF. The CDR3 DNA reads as TGCGCCAGCAGCTTGAAAAGGGAATTAAACACTGAAGCTTTCTTT.

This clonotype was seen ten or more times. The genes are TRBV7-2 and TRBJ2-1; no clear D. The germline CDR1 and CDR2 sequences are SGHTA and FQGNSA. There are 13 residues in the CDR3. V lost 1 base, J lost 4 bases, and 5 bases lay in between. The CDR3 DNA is TGTGCCAGCAGCTTAGACCCATACAATGAGCAGTTCTTC. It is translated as CASSLDPYNEQFF.

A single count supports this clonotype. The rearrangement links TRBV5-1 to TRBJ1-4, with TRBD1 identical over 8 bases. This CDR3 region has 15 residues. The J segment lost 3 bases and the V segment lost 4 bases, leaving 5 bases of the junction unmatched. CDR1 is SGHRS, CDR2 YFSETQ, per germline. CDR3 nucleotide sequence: TGCGCCAGCAGCACGGGGACAGGAGCTAATGAAAAACTGTTTTTT. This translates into CASSTGTGANEKLFF.

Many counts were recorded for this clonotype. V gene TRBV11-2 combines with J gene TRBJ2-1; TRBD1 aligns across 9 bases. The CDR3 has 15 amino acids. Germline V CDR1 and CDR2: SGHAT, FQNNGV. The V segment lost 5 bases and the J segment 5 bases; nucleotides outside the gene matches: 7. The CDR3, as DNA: TGTGCCAGCAGCCCGCACAGGGGGCCGGACAATGAGCAGTTCTTC. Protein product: CASSPHRGPDNEQFF.